The next 20 T cell receptor beta chains were all read from a single sample in a study of T cells in tuberculosis. This table comes from immunoSEQ multiplex PCR, and its TCRdb copy is limited to in-frame clones, with some not included. The sample has about 35,000 clones, about 93% seen once. Specimen: PBMCs. These receptor sequences come from a donor aged 10-29 years with latent tuberculosis or without tuberculosis infection.

CDR3 in amino acids: CATSVTGGTPYNEQFF. The CDR3 DNA sequence: TGTGCCACCAGCGTGACGGGAGGGACACCCTACAATGAGCAGTTCTTC. The chain has TRBV15 and TRBJ2-1, with TRBD2 identical over 8 bases. The CDR3 loop spans 16 amino acids. The J segment lost 2 bases and the V segment lost 5 bases, leaving 8 bases of the junction unmatched. Germline-derived CDR1 and CDR2 are LNHNV and YYDKDF (reference sequence).

The rearrangement links TRBV5-4 to TRBJ2-2; TRBD2 agrees at 13 bases. Germline V gives CDR1 SGHNT, CDR2 YYREEE (reference sequence). V was clipped by 5 bases and J by 10 bases; unmatched bases: 8. This CDR3 comprises 15 residues. CDR3 sequence (DNA): TGTGCCAGCAGATACTGGACTAGCGGGGGCATGGAGCTGTTTTTT. This sequence encodes CASRYWTSGGMELFF. Full variable domain (outside the CDR3, taken from reference TRBV5-4 and TRBJ2-2): ETGVTQSPTHLIKTRGQQVTLRCSSQSGHNTVSWYQQALGQGPQFIFQYYREEENGRGNFPPRFSGLQFPNYSSELNVNALELDDSALYLCASRYWTSGGMELFFGEGSRLTVL.

V gene TRBV5-6 combines with J gene TRBJ1-2, with D perhaps matching TRBD1 (6 bases). The CDR3 totals 14 residues. V gave up 4 bases and J gave up 8 bases, with 18 bases separating them. Germline V gives CDR1 SGHDT, CDR2 YYEEEE. CDR3 sequence (DNA): TGTGCCAGCAGCCCGACAGGAACCCATCGAGGCTACACCTTC. Its translation is CASSPTGTHRGYTF.

The chain is built from TRBV19 and TRBJ1-5; D might be TRBD1 (5 bases). CDR3 length: 15 amino acids. Germline V lookup: CDR1 LNHDA, CDR2 SQIVND (reference sequence). V shed 5 bases and J shed 4 bases, with 15 bases lying between them. The CDR3 here is CASSLRTDNNQPQHF. DNA for the CDR3: TGTGCCAGTAGTCTTAGGACGGACAATAATCAGCCCCAGCATTTT.

The chain links TRBV2 to TRBJ2-3; 10 bases agree with TRBD2. The J segment lost 6 bases and the V segment lost 1 base, leaving 7 bases of the junction unmatched. CDR1 and CDR2 from the germline V gene are SNHLY and FYNNEI. The CDR3 consists of 16 residues. The CDR3 nucleotides read TGTGCCAGCAGTGAAGGGACTAGCGGCTCTATGGATACGCAGTATTTT. Amino acid sequence: CASSEGTSGSMDTQYF.

The V call is TRBV19, the J call TRBJ2-4; TRBD1 matches 7 bases. Losses at the gene ends were 4 bases for V and 0 bases for J; bases not matched to a gene: 15. This CDR3 has 19 residues. Looked up from germline, CDR1 is LNHDA and CDR2 is SQIVND (reference sequence). CDR3 sequence: CASSKGALKGNLAKNIQYF. Written as DNA, the CDR3 is TGTGCCAGTAGTAAGGGGGCTCTCAAGGGGAATTTAGCCAAAAACATTCAGTACTTC.

V is TRBV5-4 and J is TRBJ1-2, with TRBD1 identical over 9 bases. The germline V gene has CDR1 SGHNT and CDR2 YYREEE (reference sequence). There are 16 residues in the CDR3. Trimming at V came to 3 bases and at J to 3 bases, leaving 9 bases not matched to a gene. In DNA form, the CDR3 reads TGTGCCAGCAGCTCCTTTTACAGGGGGCGCGACTATGGCTACACCTTC. It is translated as CASSSFYRGRDYGYTF.

DNA for the CDR3: TGTGCCAGCAGTGAAGCACAGGAGAATTCACCCCTCCACTTT. Protein product: CASSEAQENSPLHF. This chain uses TRBV6-1 with TRBJ1-6; D might be TRBD1 (5 bases). V dropped 0 bases and J dropped 7 bases, with 7 bases sitting between them. The CDR3 totals 14 residues. Per the germline V gene, CDR1 is MNHNS and CDR2 is SASEGT.

The V and J genes are TRBV4-1 and TRBJ1-6; possibly TRBD1 for D (6 bases). This CDR3 is 16 amino acids long. The V gene's germline CDR1 is MGHRA and CDR2 YSYEKL. Deletions cut 1 base from V and 8 bases from J, with 15 bases between. The chain's CDR3 is CASSQVQGDGHSPLHF. CDR3 nucleotides: TGCGCCAGCAGCCAAGTACAGGGTGACGGGCATTCACCCCTCCACTTT.

This clone was observed a single time. The chain is built from TRBV6-4 and TRBJ1-2, with TRBD1 identical over 7 bases. This CDR3 is 14 amino acids long. V lost 6 bases and J lost 6; bases outside the gene matches: 10. Germline CDR1 reads MRHNA; CDR2 reads SNTAGT. CDR3 coding DNA: TGTGCCAGCAGCCGACAGGGTGGTAGCGATGGCTACACCTTC. Encoded protein: CASSRQGGSDGYTF.

This clone was detected once. This chain connects TRBV18 to TRBJ2-6, with TRBD1 as a possible D gene (6 bases). Germline V lookup: CDR1 KGHSH, CDR2 LQKENI. Trimming took 3 bases from V and 0 from J, leaving 15 bases between them. The CDR3 loop spans 18 amino acids. This CDR3 is CASSPRDTSGSGANVLTF. The CDR3 nucleotides read TGTGCCAGCTCACCGAGGGACACTAGTGGCTCTGGGGCCAACGTCCTGACTTTC.

The rearrangement uses TRBV6-1 and TRBJ2-7, with a possible D match to TRBD2 (6 bases). Looked up from germline, CDR1 is MNHNS and CDR2 is SASEGT. CDR3 length: 15 amino acids. Trimming left V 6 bases short and J 4 bases short, with 19 bases between. The CDR3 reads CASSHTGSLKYEQYF. CDR3 bases: TGTGCCAGCAGCCATACCGGGAGCCTGAAATACGAGCAGTACTTC.

This rearrangement joins TRBV6-5 to TRBJ1-4; possible D gene TRBD1, 6 bases. Trimming removed 7 bases from V and 10 bases from J, with 13 bases in between. Germline V gene lookup returns CDR1 MNHEY and CDR2 SVGAGI. The CDR3 runs to 12 residues. CDR3 DNA: TGTGCCAGCAACAACGGGGGGGCAAAACTGTTTTTT. Its protein product is CASNNGGAKLFF.

The V and J genes are TRBV11-3 and TRBJ2-7, with D hard to call. The CDR3 has 13 residues. Between the trimmed V and J ends, which lost 4 bases and 0 bases, there was a span of 7 bases. The germline V gene has CDR1 SGHNT and CDR2 YENEEA. The CDR3 protein is CASSWRPSYEQYF. CDR3 DNA: TGTGCCAGCAGCTGGAGACCCTCCTACGAGCAGTACTTC.

The CDR3 DNA is TGTGCCAGCAGCGTAGATTGGGGGGGAAACTCGAACACCGGGGAGCTGTTTTTT. Translating gives CASSVDWGGNSNTGELFF. The rearrangement links TRBV9 to TRBJ2-2; TRBD2 agrees at 7 bases. The CDR3 loop spans 18 amino acids. Germline CDR1 SGDLS, CDR2 YYNGEE. With V trimmed by 0 bases and J by 0 bases, 8 bases remained unmatched. The full variable domain, with the rest looked up from reference TRBV9 and TRBJ2-2, is DSGVTQTPKHLITATGQRVTLRCSPRSGDLSVYWYQQSLDQGLQFLIQYYNGEERAKGNILERFSAQQFPDLHSELNLSSLELGDSALYFCASSVDWGGNSNTGELFFGEGSRLTVL.

The rearrangement links TRBV11-2 to TRBJ2-3, with 7 bases aligning to TRBD1. Trimming took 4 bases from V and 2 from J; bases not matched to a gene: 9. Germline V CDR1 and CDR2: SGHAT, FQNNGV. CDR3 length equals 16 residues. The CDR3 sequence is CASSYPRDRATDTQYF. The CDR3 nucleotides read TGTGCCAGCAGCTACCCCCGGGACAGAGCCACAGATACGCAGTATTTT.

This chain connects TRBV5-1 to TRBJ1-1, with 10 bases aligning to TRBD1. Germline CDR1 SGHRS, CDR2 YFSETQ. The CDR3 runs 17 residues. V shed 3 bases and J 0 bases; nucleotides not matched to a gene: 8. The CDR3 coding sequence is TGCGCCAGCAGCTGGGGGGACAGGGGAGCCGTGAACACTGAAGCTTTCTTT. Translation gives CASSWGDRGAVNTEAFF.

The rearrangement links TRBV15 to TRBJ2-1; 12 nucleotides match TRBD2. Germline V CDR1 and CDR2: LNHNV, YYDKDF (reference sequence). V shed 3 bases and J 8 bases; nucleotides not matched to a gene: 5. This CDR3 has 15 amino acids. CDR3 in DNA: TGTGCCACCAGCAGCCTAGCGGGGGGGGGCGATGAGCAGTTCTTC. It specifies CATSSLAGGGDEQFF. The whole variable domain, filled in from reference TRBV15 and TRBJ2-1, reads DAMVIQNPRYQVTQFGKPVTLSCSQTLNHNVMYWYQQKSSQAPKLLFHYYDKDFNNEADTPDNFQSRRPNTSFCFLDIRSPGLGDTAMYLCATSSLAGGGDEQFFGPGTRLTVL.

The V call is TRBV4-1, the J call TRBJ2-7; TRBD1 aligns across 8 bases. J lost 5 bases, V lost 1 base, and 7 bases had no gene match. Looked up from germline, CDR1 is MGHRA and CDR2 is YSYEKL. This CDR3 has 15 amino acids. CDR3 DNA sequence: TGCGCCAGCAGCCAAGTCGGCAGGGGGCCTGACGAGCAGTACTTC. Its translation: CASSQVGRGPDEQYF.

The chain joins TRBV30 to TRBJ1-2; a possible D gene is TRBD1 (6 bases). The germline V and J ends were trimmed by 1 base and 8 bases, with 14 bases remaining between them. This CDR3 has 13 residues. CDR1 and CDR2 from the germline V gene are GTSNPN and SVGIG (reference sequence). The CDR3 sequence is CAWSGLNRDGYTF. For the CDR3, the DNA is TGTGCCTGGAGTGGGCTCAACAGGGACGGCTACACCTTC. Drawing the rest from reference TRBV30 and TRBJ1-2, the complete variable domain is SQTIHQWPATLVQPVGSPLSLECTVEGTSNPNLYWYRQAAGRGLQLLFYSVGIGQISSEVPQNLSASRPQDRQFILSSKKLLLSDSGFYLCAWSGLNRDGYTFGSGTRLTVV.